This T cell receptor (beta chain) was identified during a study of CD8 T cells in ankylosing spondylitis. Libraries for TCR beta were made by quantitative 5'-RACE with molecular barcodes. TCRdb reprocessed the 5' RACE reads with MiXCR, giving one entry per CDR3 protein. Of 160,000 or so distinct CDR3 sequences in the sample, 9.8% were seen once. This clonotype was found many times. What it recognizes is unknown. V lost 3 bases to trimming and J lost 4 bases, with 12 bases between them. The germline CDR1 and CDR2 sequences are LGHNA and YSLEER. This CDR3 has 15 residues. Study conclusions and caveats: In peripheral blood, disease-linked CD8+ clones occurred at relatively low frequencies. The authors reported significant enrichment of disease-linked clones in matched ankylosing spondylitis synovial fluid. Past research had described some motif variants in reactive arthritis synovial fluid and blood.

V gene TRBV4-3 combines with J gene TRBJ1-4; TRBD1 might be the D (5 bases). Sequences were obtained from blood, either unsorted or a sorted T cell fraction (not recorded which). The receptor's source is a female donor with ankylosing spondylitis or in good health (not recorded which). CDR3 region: CASSHGTDINEKLFF. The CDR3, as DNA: TGCGCCAGCAGCCACGGGACGGACATTAATGAAAAACTGTTTTTT.